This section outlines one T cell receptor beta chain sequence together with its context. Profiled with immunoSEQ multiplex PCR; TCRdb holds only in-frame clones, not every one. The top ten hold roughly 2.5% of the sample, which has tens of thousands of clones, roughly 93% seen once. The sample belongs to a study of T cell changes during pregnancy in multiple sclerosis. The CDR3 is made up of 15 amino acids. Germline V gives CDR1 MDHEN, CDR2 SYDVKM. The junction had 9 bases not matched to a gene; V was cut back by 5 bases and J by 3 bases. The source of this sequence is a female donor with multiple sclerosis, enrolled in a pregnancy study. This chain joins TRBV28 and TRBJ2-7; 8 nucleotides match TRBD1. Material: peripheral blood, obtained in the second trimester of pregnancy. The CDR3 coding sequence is TGTGCCAGCAGTCGGCGGACAGGGAAAAACTACGAGCAGTACTTC. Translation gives CASSRRTGKNYEQYF.